This TCR beta chain was sequenced in a study of cytomegalovirus exposure and HLA in healthy donors (dated 2017 in TCRdb). Regarding the study in general: An earlier analysis of several hundred of the donors reported approximately 290 Gb of sequence data and 117 million unique TCR beta sequences from some 180 million T cells. Every discovery cohort repertoire had been produced on one sequencing platform. Among some 400 genotyped donors of the cohort, an average of roughly 230,000 unique TCR beta nucleotide sequences was sequenced per donor, of which approximately 19% were non-productive. A separate validation cohort of more than 100 different subjects was used in addition to the 666-subject first cohort. A later genetic analysis took genome-wide SNP genotypes for about 65% of the 666 donors and used that subset as a discovery cohort. Of the approximately 400 genotyped donors, roughly 80% were placed in the genetic ancestry cluster associated with self-reported Caucasian donors. In an earlier analysis of over 550 of the donors, high-throughput TCR beta sequencing was used to judge whether each TCR beta V gene segment behaved as functional or pseudogenic. Using immunosequencing, the study profiled T cell repertoires from around 670 subjects and related those repertoires to cytomegalovirus serostatus. The study aimed to test whether signatures of past pathogen exposure could be identified by cataloging public T cell receptors. To study patterns of TCR occurrence, a later analysis re-analyzed previously published TCR beta repertoires from around 670 donors and added high-resolution HLA genotyping. In the later analysis, no new phenotypic data were used to find candidate immune exposures; instead, reliance was placed on TCR beta sequences and their occurrence across donors. To predict cytomegalovirus infection status, the study brought together high-throughput TCR immunosequencing, statistical association of individual TCRs with disease status, and machine learning. Alongside the repertoire data, information on donor age, sex, ethnicity and CMV serostatus was compiled. Class I and class II HLA loci were covered by the typing at four-digit resolution. A handful of DR-DQ haplotypes were treated as single units for association and clustering because of strong linkage in the cohort. An early release that covered 500 to 800 HLA-typed donors contained about 300 gigabases of sequencing data and around 80 million unique TCR sequences. Typing coverage varied by locus: roughly 620-630 donors for A, B, C, DRB1 and DQB1; about 520 for DQA1; about 600 for DPA1; 450 to 480 for DPB1. Broad study findings and their caveats: A later analysis associated about 17,000 TCR beta sequences with specific HLA alleles at a false discovery rate of 0.05. In both the original and validation cohorts, the classifier was reported to diagnose cytomegalovirus status with high specificity and sensitivity. When HLA alleles, especially DR and DQ, strongly co-occurred, TCR associations were difficult to assign to individual alleles. Because HLA typing was unavailable for some donors at each locus, only the typed subset was used in association tests. In a later analysis, the rate of TCR association differed among HLA loci, with DRB1 alleles having the most associated TCRs and HLA-C alleles having the fewest. Broadly in line with IMGT annotations, most TCR beta V segments showed up in productive rearrangements about 90% or about 30% of the time in an earlier analysis of 450 to 750 of the donors. Compared with equally common non-associated chains, HLA-associated TCR beta chains in a later analysis were more clonally expanded and had lower generation probabilities. A further reported finding was that TCR beta sequences accurately predicted the HLA-A and HLA-B alleles for most subjects in the first cohort. In this cohort, only TCR beta chains were sequenced, and detectable features were limited by the absence of alpha or paired-chain data. A few of the identified cytomegalovirus-associated TCR beta chains were confirmed in vitro to be specific for cytomegalovirus antigens. Most CMV-associated TCR beta chains appeared to be HLA-restricted in a later analysis, and the HLA associations seemed to be driven largely by CMV exposure. The 87-base-pair reads could not distinguish some IMGT-functional V segments, including TRBV6-2 and TRBV6-3, so those segments were excluded. A cluster of highly shared sequence variants was judged likely to represent a technical artifact of the sequencing pipeline. The authors suggested that the approach could potentially be generalized to other disease states and immunological phenotypes. According to a later analysis, parvovirus B19, influenza, CMV and Epstein-Barr virus appeared linked to several top co-occurrence clusters. A later genetic analysis reported fewer N-insertions in productive TCRs among donors in an Asian-associated ancestry cluster than the roughly 720-donor mean. Presence/absence analyses assumed roughly uniform sequencing depth across donors, an assumption that may not hold. Fewer than 20 rarely observed V segments, including chromosome 9 orphons, were excluded from the earlier analysis of about 600 of the donors because counts were too low. Immune exposure information for the cohort was limited to CMV serostatus. V-gene and J-gene trimming of TCR beta chains was associated with a missense DCLRE1C variant in a later genetic analysis, and the association was replicated in an independent cohort. Most TCR sequences were seen in very few donors, while some public TCRs were found in many individuals. The study listed approximately 150 TCR beta chains as associated with cytomegalovirus. Linkage disequilibrium might explain the correlated functional status among segregating V segments, but an unknown experimental factor could not be ruled out.

The cohort was made up of 500 to 850 healthy bone marrow donors. Cohort members were all nominally healthy when sampled, although unrecorded immune exposures were likely present. The donor tested CMV seronegative and was one of the 352 seronegative cohort members. Every donor gave a peripheral blood sample, and the peripheral blood mononuclear cells from that sample were used for TCR beta sequencing. Genomic DNA was extracted from the blood cell samples with the Qiagen DNeasy Blood Extraction Kit. From the cysteine through the phenylalanine, the CDR3 covers 18 amino acids. Only the CDR3 region is kept as DNA, spanning 54 bases read in frame from base 1. Via the germline V gene, CDR1 is MGHRA and CDR2 YSYEKL. Library prep was done by the immunoSEQ multiplex PCR assay. The multiplex PCR relied on a mix of 60 forward primers for TCR Vbeta segments and 13 reverse primers for TCR Jbeta segments. The CDR3 region of rearranged TCR beta genes was amplified from genomic DNA with a multiplex PCR assay. The amplified TCR beta libraries were sequenced on the Illumina HiSeq System as 87-base-pair reads. As for how the authors treated the data: In a later analysis, 77 million or so unique TCR beta chains were counted across the approximately 670 repertoires, and around 11 million of these chains were shared by at least two donors. A nearest-neighbor algorithm error-corrected the raw reads and collapsed the reads into unique sequences, merging closely related sequences to remove PCR and sequencing errors. Alignment of CDR3 sequences to IMGT reference sequences was used to assign V, D and J gene segments. Each retained sequence needed at least a six-nucleotide match to both a V gene segment and a J gene segment. Rearrangements were called productive when the CDR3 lacked stop codons and stayed in frame with V and J; all others were non-productive. CDR3 was defined according to IMGT convention as the region running from the second conserved V-encoded cysteine to the conserved J-encoded phenylalanine. In an earlier analysis of just under 600 of the donors, sequences lacking an unambiguous match to a single V gene segment were excluded. In an earlier analysis of a few hundred of the donors, V segments were called functional above 56.7% productive rearrangements and were called segregating when the between-donor standard deviation exceeded 5%. A statistical classification framework was built to diagnose cytomegalovirus status from the catalog of TCR beta chain sequences. In a later analysis, TCR nucleotide sequences were compared against IMGT/GENE-DB human TR gene sequences so that V and J genes could be assigned. In a later analysis, CDR3 sequences and most-parsimonious VDJ recombination scenarios were assigned using the TCRdist pipeline. A later analysis defined each TCR beta chain by its CDR3 amino acid sequence plus V-gene family, and excluded reads lacking a unique V-gene family. In a later analysis, some 600 highly shared, low-generation-probability nucleotide sequences were removed to address suspected cross-contamination and a sequencing artifact. A later analysis calculated a clonal expansion index for each public chain from normalized within-repertoire ranks of inferred template counts. In a later analysis, generation probabilities were computed with a VDJ recombination model fitted to out-of-frame rearrangements, and the resulting probabilities were checked against IGoR. In a later analysis, TCR-TCR, TCR-HLA and TCR-CMV co-occurrence was scored with hypergeometric tests, and a repertoire-size bias correction was applied to TCR pairs. False discovery rates were estimated in a later analysis by permuting HLA or CMV assignments 20 times. In a later analysis, co-occurring TCRs were grouped with DBSCAN, and TCRdist sequence similarity was added when clustering was performed within HLA-allele-positive subsets. Repertoires with fewer than 30,000 or more than 120,000 public chains, plus five repertoires with anomalous nucleotide sharing, were excluded from co-occurrence clustering. TCRdb provides this immuneACCESS table in a form limited to in-frame rearrangements. Some clones are lacking; in checked studies, under half of them reflect an unresolved V gene, and why the rest are absent is not known. V, J and clone size were drawn from that table, and D and trimming were deduced from the DNA. The sample table holds 170,000 or so clones, of which approximately 84% were seen once. The ten biggest clones cover more than 4% of the sample.

This clone was recorded a few times. Its binding antigen is unknown. At one end, the junction sequence differs from germline, possibly due to a read error. The origin of this receptor is a man between 18 and 29 years old in good health and CMV-seronegative. Source material: PBMCs. The chain employs TRBV4-1 and TRBJ1-6; 7 of the junction bases match TRBD1. The nucleotide sequence is TGCGCCAGCAGCCCCTTCTCCCCAGGGGGTAGTTATAGTTCACCCCTCCACTTT. This encodes CASSPFSPGGSYSSPLHF.